These T cell receptor beta chains were read from a single sample in a study of Graves' ophthalmopathy and Graves' hyperthyroidism. TCRdb itself ran the multiplex PCR reads through MiXCR, one entry per CDR3 protein. The table records approximately 700,000 distinct CDR3 sequences, about two fifths of them present only once. Sequences were obtained from peripheral blood. The source is an adult man with Graves' ophthalmopathy. Each CDR3 is given with its conserved first and last residue. Fields, in order: clone size, J gene, D gene, V gene, CDR3 protein, CDR3 DNA. D genes are given only for firm matches. The size of a clone is reported for some rows only, either as once, few or many, or as a class for expanded clones.

clone size: -; J gene: TRBJ1-6; D gene: -; V gene: TRBV25-1; CDR3 protein: CASSDGLGRSSALHF; CDR3 DNA: TGTGCCAGCAGTGATGGTCTCGGCAGGAGTTCAGCCCTCCACTTT
clone size: many; J gene: TRBJ2-7; D gene: -; V gene: TRBV2; CDR3 protein: CASSEAQSITPYEQYF; CDR3 DNA: TGTGCCAGCAGTGAAGCTCAGTCGATTACACCTTACGAGCAGTACTTC
clone size: many; J gene: TRBJ2-7; D gene: -; V gene: TRBV13; CDR3 protein: CASSLGGGPYEQYF; CDR3 DNA: TGTGCCAGCAGCTTAGGCGGGGGGCCCTACGAGCAGTACTTC
clone size: many; J gene: TRBJ1-2; D gene: -; V gene: TRBV10-3; CDR3 protein: CAISEEKVSGYTF; CDR3 DNA: TGTGCCATCAGTGAGGAGAAGGTTTCTGGCTACACCTTC
clone size: -; J gene: TRBJ1-1; D gene: -; V gene: TRBV7-9; CDR3 protein: CASSAVGGGTGSFF; CDR3 DNA: -
clone size: -; J gene: TRBJ2-5; D gene: TRBD1; V gene: TRBV2; CDR3 protein: CASVTTGSQETQYF; CDR3 DNA: TGTGCCAGCGTAACGACAGGGTCCCAAGAGACCCAGTACTTC
clone size: -; J gene: TRBJ1-1; D gene: -; V gene: TRBV7-9; CDR3 protein: CAWSDPNTEAFF; CDR3 DNA: TGTGCCTGGAGTGACCCGAACACTGAAGCTTTCTTT
clone size: -; J gene: TRBJ2-2; D gene: TRBD1; V gene: TRBV12-3/TRBV12-4; CDR3 protein: CASSGGQGAAGELFF; CDR3 DNA: TGTGCCAGCAGTGGGGGACAGGGGGCGGCCGGGGAGCTGTTTTTT
clone size: -; J gene: TRBJ2-7; D gene: TRBD1; V gene: TRBV5-1; CDR3 protein: CAGSLLGQGYEQYF; CDR3 DNA: TGCGCCGGCAGCTTGCTTGGACAGGGATACGAGCAGTACTTC
clone size: -; J gene: TRBJ1-5; D gene: -; V gene: TRBV7-3; CDR3 protein: CASSSNQETQHF; CDR3 DNA: TGTGCCAGCAGCTCGAACCAAGAGACCCAGCATTTT
clone size: -; J gene: TRBJ2-2; D gene: -; V gene: TRBV12-3/TRBV12-4; CDR3 protein: CASNTFANTGELFF; CDR3 DNA: TGTGCCAGCAATACTTTCGCGAACACCGGGGAGCTGTTTTTT
clone size: many; J gene: TRBJ1-4; D gene: -; V gene: TRBV10-3; CDR3 protein: CASSTTSPNEKLFF; CDR3 DNA: TGTGCCAGCAGCACGACGAGCCCGAATGAAAAACTGTTTTTT
clone size: -; J gene: TRBJ1-2; D gene: TRBD1; V gene: TRBV20-1; CDR3 protein: CSAPKPGQGVDGYTF; CDR3 DNA: TGCAGTGCTCCTAAACCGGGACAGGGGGTCGATGGCTACACCTTC
clone size: many; J gene: TRBJ2-6; D gene: TRBD1; V gene: TRBV19; CDR3 protein: CASSTDRDFSGANVLTF; CDR3 DNA: TGTGCCAGTAGTACGGACAGGGATTTCTCTGGGGCCAACGTCCTGACTTTC
clone size: once; J gene: TRBJ2-5; D gene: -; V gene: TRBV7-9; CDR3 protein: CASSLALGGKETQYF; CDR3 DNA: TGTGCCAGCAGCTTAGCTCTAGGGGGAAAAGAGACCCAGTACTTC
clone size: few; J gene: TRBJ1-4; D gene: -; V gene: TRBV12-5; CDR3 protein: CASGLVTGSSNEKLFF; CDR3 DNA: TGTGCTAGTGGTTTGGTAACCGGCAGCTCTAATGAAAAACTGTTTTTT
clone size: -; J gene: TRBJ2-2; D gene: -; V gene: TRBV6-6; CDR3 protein: CASRGLPNTGELFF; CDR3 DNA: TGTGCCAGCCGGGGCCTACCGAACACCGGGGAGCTGTTTTTT
clone size: many; J gene: TRBJ2-5; D gene: TRBD2; V gene: TRBV19; CDR3 protein: CASNLRRGETQYF; CDR3 DNA: TGTGCCAGTAACCTGAGGCGGGGGGAGACCCAGTACTTC
clone size: -; J gene: TRBJ2-7; D gene: -; V gene: TRBV12-3/TRBV12-4; CDR3 protein: CASSPGIRYEQYF; CDR3 DNA: TGTGCCAGCAGCCCGGGTATCCGCTACGAGCAGTACTTC
clone size: -; J gene: TRBJ1-6; D gene: -; V gene: TRBV6-6; CDR3 protein: CASSYSYRAVNSPLHF; CDR3 DNA: TGTGCCAGCAGTTACTCGTACAGGGCGGTTAATTCACCCCTCCACTTT
clone size: -; J gene: TRBJ1-3; D gene: TRBD1; V gene: TRBV4-3; CDR3 protein: CASSQGYRGSGGNTIYF; CDR3 DNA: TGCGCCAGCAGCCAAGGATACAGGGGATCTGGGGGAAACACCATATATTTT
clone size: many; J gene: TRBJ1-2; D gene: -; V gene: TRBV20-1; CDR3 protein: CSADGYTF; CDR3 DNA: TGCAGTGCCGATGGCTACACCTTC
clone size: few; J gene: TRBJ1-4; D gene: TRBD1; V gene: TRBV29-1; CDR3 protein: CSVGQGSEKLFF; CDR3 DNA: TGCAGCGTGGGACAGGGGTCTGAAAAACTGTTTTTT
clone size: -; J gene: TRBJ1-4; D gene: -; V gene: TRBV12-5; CDR3 protein: CAISEMNSGGKLFF; CDR3 DNA: TGTGCCATCAGTGAGATGAATTCGGGTGGAAAACTGTTTTTT
clone size: -; J gene: TRBJ1-4; D gene: TRBD1; V gene: TRBV15; CDR3 protein: CATSRVGQGGEKLFF; CDR3 DNA: TGTGCCACCAGCAGAGTAGGGCAGGGGGGTGAAAAACTGTTTTTT